Each of the 24 T cell receptor beta chains below was sequenced from the same sample in a study of T cell responses to AZD1222 COVID-19 vaccine. Profiled with immunoSEQ multiplex PCR; TCRdb holds only in-frame clones, not every one. Of 100,000 or so clones in the sample, roughly 90% were seen once. Sequencing used peripheral blood, obtained on day 0 of AZD1222 vaccination. All receptors derive from an adult in good health.

The chain has TRBV7-8 and TRBJ2-7; D gene unclear. Trimming shortened V by 8 bases and J by 2 bases, and 7 bases separated the two germline ends. CDR3 length: 11 amino acids. Germline CDR1 and CDR2: SGHVS and FQNEAQ. The CDR3 sequence: CASSFAYEQYF. CDR3 bases: TGTGCCAGCTCCTTCGCCTACGAGCAGTACTTC. Using reference TRBV7-8 and TRBJ2-7 for the parts outside the CDR3, the full variable domain is GAGVSQSPRYKVAKRGQDVALRCDPISGHVSLFWYQQALGQGPEFLTYFQNEAQLDKSGLPSDRFFAERPEGSVSTLKIQRTQQEDSAVYLCASSFAYEQYFGPGTRLTVT.

The genes are TRBV27 and TRBJ2-3; no definite D call. Germline values: CDR1 MNHEY, CDR2 SMNVEV (reference sequence). The CDR3 runs to 13 residues. V lost 6 bases, J lost 2 bases, and 9 bases lay in between. CDR3 sequence reads: CASSDTNTDTQYF. In DNA, the CDR3 is TGTGCCAGCAGCGATACGAACACAGATACGCAGTATTTT.

This clone was seen once. The chain carries TRBV7-2 and TRBJ1-1, with D possibly TRBD1 on 5 matching bases. Per germline, CDR1 SGHTA and CDR2 FQGNSA. This CDR3 has 14 residues. V lost 4 bases and J 6 bases, leaving 15 bases between the germline ends. CDR3 amino acids: CASSSGRGKAEAFF. For the CDR3, the DNA is TGTGCCAGCAGCTCGGGTCGGGGGAAGGCTGAAGCTTTCTTT.

This sequence joins TRBV4-1 and TRBJ1-6; D not resolved. Trimming removed 0 bases from V and 9 bases from J, with 15 bases in between. This CDR3 has 16 amino acids. Per the germline V gene, CDR1 is MGHRA and CDR2 is YSYEKL. Written as DNA, the CDR3 is TGCGCCAGCAGCCAAGATTCAAGCGCAGTAGGTTCACCCCTCCACTTT. This codes for CASSQDSSAVGSPLHF.

V and J are TRBV19 and TRBJ2-7; no firm D call. Per the germline V gene, CDR1 is LNHDA and CDR2 is SQIVND (reference sequence). This CDR3 has 14 amino acids. The V and J ends lost 1 base and 2 bases respectively, with 9 bases between them. For the CDR3, the DNA is TGTGCCAGTAGTATAGGGGGAACCGCCTACGAGCAGTACTTC. This codes for CASSIGGTAYEQYF.

In the case of this clone: At one end the junction does not follow the germline gene, possibly because of a read error. The chain employs TRBV29-1 and TRBJ1-1; D call uncertain. The germline V gene encodes CDR1 SQVTM and CDR2 ANQGSEA. This CDR3 comprises 12 residues. The CDR3 sequence: CSVGIQYTEAFF. Here the CDR3 DNA reads TGCAGTGTTGGGATCCAATACACTGAAGCTTTCTTT.

The chain couples TRBV10-3 to TRBJ1-1; maybe TRBD1 (5 bases). V lost 6 bases to trimming and J lost 5 bases, with 13 bases between them. Germline V gene sequence: CDR1 ENHRY, CDR2 SYGVKD. The CDR3 is 13 amino acids. The CDR3 DNA sequence: TGTGCCATCAGCATCAGGGAGAGAACTGAAGCTTTCTTT. This encodes CAISIRERTEAFF.

This chain connects TRBV25-1 to TRBJ1-6, with D perhaps matching TRBD1 (6 bases). CDR1 MGHDK and CDR2 SYGVNS come from the germline V gene. The V end was cut by 8 bases, the J end by 12 bases, with 23 bases between. This CDR3 region has 15 residues. CDR3 loop: CASSRGGQGRVPLHF. CDR3 DNA sequence: TGTGCCAGCTCGAGAGGGGGGCAAGGACGAGTACCCCTCCACTTT.

The chain is built from TRBV6-5 and TRBJ1-5; D call uncertain. V lost 5 bases and J lost 2, with 10 bases in between. Germline lookup yields CDR1 MNHEY and CDR2 SVGAGI. The CDR3 is 14 residues long. The CDR3 bases are TGTGCCAGCAGTCAGGAGCGTGGCAATCAGCCCCAGCATTTT. Residues: CASSQERGNQPQHF.

This chain links TRBV5-1 with TRBJ2-3; 10 bases agree with TRBD2. The germline V gene encodes CDR1 SGHRS and CDR2 YFSETQ. V lost 4 bases to trimming and J lost 2 bases; unmatched junction nucleotides: 4. The CDR3 totals 15 residues. The CDR3, as DNA: TGCGCCAGCAGCGCCCTAGCGGGAGACACAGATACGCAGTATTTT. It specifies CASSALAGDTDTQYF.

The genes are TRBV29-1 and TRBJ2-3; 15 bases are shared with TRBD2. V shed 7 bases and J 3 bases; nucleotides not matched to a gene: 5. Germline CDR1 and CDR2: SQVTM and ANQGSEA. The CDR3 has 15 residues. CDR3 residues: CSARTSGRGTDTQYF. CDR3 DNA: TGCAGCGCGCGGACTAGCGGGAGGGGTACAGATACGCAGTATTTT.

V gene TRBV7-2 combines with J gene TRBJ2-2; TRBD1 matches 7 bases. This CDR3 spans 16 amino acids. V was pared by 6 bases and J by 3 bases, with 10 bases of the junction left unmatched. The germline V gene encodes CDR1 SGHTA and CDR2 FQGNSA. CDR3 DNA: TGTGCCAGCAGTACAAAACAGGGGCCATACACCGGGGAGCTGTTTTTT. Translating it yields CASSTKQGPYTGELFF.

The V and J genes are TRBV4-3 and TRBJ2-3; D remains unclear. Germline lookup yields CDR1 LGHNA and CDR2 YSLEER. The ends were cut back, 4 bases at V and 5 bases at J, with 7 bases in the middle. CDR3 length: 12 residues. CDR3: CASSLLGDTQYF. CDR3 nucleotides: TGCGCCAGCAGCCTCTTAGGAGATACGCAGTATTTT.

The J gene is TRBJ2-5, the V gene TRBV7-2; a possible D gene is TRBD2 (6 bases). Germline values: CDR1 SGHTA, CDR2 FQGNSA. This CDR3 spans 16 amino acids. V was trimmed by 4 bases and J by 2 bases, leaving 17 bases between them. The CDR3: CASSSQLREGQETQYF. CDR3 sequence (DNA): TGTGCCAGCAGCTCCCAGTTGCGGGAAGGGCAAGAGACCCAGTACTTC.

V gene TRBV7-8 combines with J gene TRBJ1-1, with 9 nucleotides matching TRBD1. Germline CDR1 is SGHVS and CDR2 is FQNEAQ. J gave up 4 bases and V 0 bases, and 3 bases lay outside the gene matches. CDR3 size: 15 residues. The CDR3 is CASSLAPQGATEAFF. The CDR3 DNA sequence: TGTGCCAGCAGCTTAGCGCCACAGGGGGCCACTGAAGCTTTCTTT. Drawing the rest from reference TRBV7-8 and TRBJ1-1, the complete variable domain is GAGVSQSPRYKVAKRGQDVALRCDPISGHVSLFWYQQALGQGPEFLTYFQNEAQLDKSGLPSDRFFAERPEGSVSTLKIQRTQQEDSAVYLCASSLAPQGATEAFFGQGTRLTVV.

This chain connects TRBV3-1 (or the pseudogene TRBV3-2) to TRBJ2-7, with D possibly matching TRBD1 (6 bases). The CDR3 runs to 14 residues. Trimming took 8 bases from V and 0 from J, leaving 14 bases between them. The germline V gene encodes CDR1 LGHDT and CDR2 YNNKEL (reference sequence). Written as DNA, the CDR3 is TGTGCCAGCGAGGGGGACCTAGTCTCCTACGAGCAGTACTTC. Its protein product is CASEGDLVSYEQYF.

The CDR3 reads CASSRDFHEQFF. The DNA for the CDR3 is TGTGCCAGCAGCCGGGACTTCCATGAGCAGTTCTTC. V is TRBV7-8 and J is TRBJ2-1; D is perhaps TRBD2 (6 bases). Germline V gene lookup returns CDR1 SGHVS and CDR2 FQNEAQ. The CDR3 totals 12 residues. V gave up 5 bases and J gave up 8 bases, with 10 bases separating them.

The chain employs TRBV12-1 and TRBJ2-7; the table's TRBD1 call for D was not verified on the DNA. TRBV12-1 is tagged as a pseudogene. This CDR3 is built from 10 residues. The CDR3 DNA reads TGTGCCACCCAATTCTACGAGCAGTACTTC. Translated, it gives CATQFYEQYF.

This sequence joins TRBV2 and TRBJ2-2; possible D gene TRBD2, 6 bases. The germline gives CDR1 SNHLY, CDR2 FYNNEI. This CDR3 region has 14 residues. The V gene lost 6 bases and the J gene lost 3 bases, with 11 bases spanning the gap. The CDR3 protein is CASRPGGDTGELFF. The CDR3 coding sequence is TGTGCCAGCAGACCCGGAGGGGACACCGGGGAGCTGTTTTTT.

The chain is built from TRBV27 and TRBJ1-6, with TRBD1 identical over 9 bases. The junction had 13 bases not matched to a gene; V was cut back by 6 bases and J by 10 bases. This CDR3 is 16 amino acids long. In germline, CDR1 is MNHEY, CDR2 SMNVEV (reference sequence). CDR3 amino acids: CASSRVGTGRRSPLHF. Written as DNA, the CDR3 is TGTGCCAGCAGCAGGGTTGGGACAGGGCGAAGATCACCCCTCCACTTT.

The chain combines TRBV30 with TRBJ2-7, with D possibly matching TRBD1 (6 bases). V was clipped by 5 bases and J by 2 bases, with 16 bases between them. This CDR3 contains 14 residues. In germline, CDR1 is GTSNPN, CDR2 SVGIG (reference sequence). The CDR3 sequence is CAWSGTPVPYEQYF. The CDR3 DNA reads as TGTGCCTGGTCCGGGACACCAGTCCCCTACGAGCAGTACTTC. The full variable domain, in which reference TRBV30 and TRBJ2-7 provide the parts outside the CDR3, is SQTIHQWPATLVQPVGSPLSLECTVEGTSNPNLYWYRQAAGRGLQLLFYSVGIGQISSEVPQNLSASRPQDRQFILSSKKLLLSDSGFYLCAWSGTPVPYEQYFGPGTRLTVT.

The rearrangement links TRBV24-1 to TRBJ2-1; 12 nucleotides match TRBD2. J gave up 2 bases and V 7 bases, and 5 bases lay outside the gene matches. Germline assignment: CDR1 KGHDR and CDR2 SFDVKD. This CDR3 has 16 amino acids. In nucleotides, the CDR3 is TGTGCCACCAGCTCGTCTAGCGGGGGGGCCTACAATGAGCAGTTCTTC. Its translation: CATSSSSGGAYNEQFF.

As DNA, the CDR3 is TGTGCCAGTACAAATCGCGGGAGTCCATCCTACAATGAGCAGTTCTTC. Its protein product is CASTNRGSPSYNEQFF. The chain combines TRBV19 with TRBJ2-1; 7 bases fit TRBD2. The length of the CDR3 is 16 residues. Germline-derived CDR1 and CDR2 are LNHDA and SQIVND (reference sequence). The junction had 10 bases not matched to a gene; V was cut back by 7 bases and J by 1 base.

The V and J genes are TRBV7-2 and TRBJ2-7; 7 bases fit TRBD2. The V and J ends lost 4 bases and 2 bases, in that order; junction bases with no gene match: 11. Germline V gene sequence: CDR1 SGHTA, CDR2 FQGNSA. The CDR3 totals 16 residues. CDR3 bases: TGTGCCAGCAGCTCCGCTTCGCGGGGGACTCCCTACGAGCAGTACTTC. Residues: CASSSASRGTPYEQYF.